This T cell receptor beta chain was sequenced in a study of OX40 agonist ivuxolimab in advanced cancers. Study background: The patients got ivuxolimab, which is an agonistic anti-OX40 (CD134) antibody. Partial responses were seen in three patients, one with hepatocellular carcinoma and two with cutaneous melanoma. Findings and caveats of the study: Some patients who did not respond also had low normalized T-cell clonal expansion. Blood T cells, both CD4+ and CD8+, expanded clonally by week 6 at 0.1 to 3.0 mg/kg.

Note on this clone: Its antigen is not known.

The table came from immunoSEQ multiplex PCR; TCRdb's copy has only in-frame clones and leaves some out. The repertoire includes roughly 30,000 clones, 85% to 95% of them detected once, and 8% to 9.5% sits in the top ten. The specimen was CD4+ or CD8+ T cells sorted from blood, collected in a trial of the OX40 agonist ivuxolimab. This TCR was recovered from an adult with an advanced solid tumor such as melanoma, head and neck, liver or kidney cancer.

The CDR3 DNA is TGTGCCAGCAGTTTATCTCCGGCCGGTCATTCACCCCTCCACTTT. Protein: CASSLSPAGHSPLHF. V is TRBV27 and J is TRBJ1-6; D gene uncertain. V was pared by 0 bases and J by 8 bases, with 11 bases between. Germline CDR1 is MNHEY and CDR2 is SMNVEV (reference sequence). The CDR3 has 15 residues.